These 32 T cell receptor beta chains were sequenced from one sample in a study of regulatory T cells in long-lasting Graves disease. The time point was: newly diagnosed GD, antithyroid drugs for less than 3 months. There was RNA extracted from PBMCs, and the TCR library was made from it. Libraries of TCR beta came from iRepertoire HTBI primers plus Arm-PCR of CDR3 regions. One entry per CDR3 protein, called by TCRdb with MiXCR from the multiplex PCR reads. The table includes approximately 400,000 distinct CDR3 sequences, around 15% detected once. This specimen consisted of peripheral blood mononuclear cells (PBMCs), obtained at new diagnosis, from a patient treated with antithyroid drugs. The origin of the receptors is a female donor with Graves disease.

This chain joins TRBV11-2 and TRBJ1-1; no clear D gene. The CDR3 is 16 amino acids. Trimming removed 0 bases from V and 5 bases from J, with 16 bases in between. The germline V gene encodes CDR1 SGHAT and CDR2 FQNNGV. The CDR3 DNA is TGTGCCAGCAGCTTAGAGGGTACTAGGAGGAATACTGAAGCTTTCTTT. It specifies CASSLEGTRRNTEAFF.

As for this clonotype: A junction end diverges from the germline sequence, so it may reflect a read error. The rearrangement uses TRBV7-7 and TRBJ2-5, with D maybe TRBD1 (5 bases). Germline-derived CDR1 and CDR2 are SSHAT and FNYEAQ (reference sequence). CDR3 length: 16 residues. CDR3 residues: CASSLVLSGLGETQYF. CDR3 DNA: TGTGCTAGCAGCTTAGTTTTATCAGGGCTGGGAGAGACCCAGTACTTC.

This clonotype was found many times. CDR3 protein: CSARDQGSDTEAFF. The CDR3 DNA sequence: TGCAGTGCTAGAGATCAGGGGTCGGACACTGAAGCTTTCTTT. The J gene is TRBJ1-1, the V gene TRBV20-1; tentative D call: TRBD1 (6 bases). The germline gives CDR1 DFQATT, CDR2 SNEGSKA (reference sequence). The V and J ends lost 0 bases and 3 bases respectively, with 11 bases between them. This CDR3 is 14 amino acids long.

This clonotype was picked up many times. The chain carries TRBV6-1 and TRBJ2-5; D not resolved. The CDR3 runs 12 residues. The V and J ends lost 2 bases and 5 bases respectively, with 6 bases between them. Germline-derived CDR1 and CDR2 are MNHNS and SASEGT. The chain's CDR3 is CASSETEETQYF. CDR3 nucleotides: TGTGCCAGCAGTGAAACGGAGGAGACCCAGTACTTC.

The chain employs TRBV30 and TRBJ1-1; D is uncertain. The ends were cut back, 4 bases at V and 0 bases at J, with 12 bases in the middle. The CDR3 runs 14 residues. Germline CDR1 is GTSNPN and CDR2 is SVGIG (reference sequence). Here the CDR3 DNA reads TGTGCCTGGAAAGGGCAGACAATGAACACTGAAGCTTTCTTT. Residues: CAWKGQTMNTEAFF. The whole variable domain, remainder taken from reference TRBV30 and TRBJ1-1, is SQTIHQWPATLVQPVGSPLSLECTVEGTSNPNLYWYRQAAGRGLQLLFYSVGIGQISSEVPQNLSASRPQDRQFILSSKKLLLSDSGFYLCAWKGQTMNTEAFFGQGTRLTVV.

This clonotype was counted many times. This chain links TRBV11-2 with TRBJ2-7; D not certain. CDR1 SGHAT and CDR2 FQNNGV come from the germline V gene. The CDR3 runs 13 residues. The ends were cut back, 5 bases at V and 3 bases at J, with 11 bases in the middle. The CDR3 region has the DNA TGTGCCAGCAGCCCCTGGGCCTACTACGAGCAGTACTTC. Residues: CASSPWAYYEQYF.

This clonotype appeared many times. One junction end disagrees with the germline gene, perhaps due to a read error. The chain joins TRBV11-2 to TRBJ2-4, with 7 bases fitting TRBD2. The CDR3 consists of 16 residues. Germline CDR1 and CDR2: SGHAT and FQNNGV. CDR3 in amino acids: CANSLDGRRERDIQYF. In DNA, the CDR3 is TGTGCCAACAGCTTAGACGGTCGGCGGGAGCGGGACATTCAGTACTTC.

This clonotype was picked up many times. The gene calls are TRBV7-2 and TRBJ2-7; D possibly corresponds to TRBD2 (6 bases). The ends were cut back, 6 bases at V and 6 bases at J, with 21 bases in the middle. The CDR3 is 15 residues long. Germline V gene sequence: CDR1 SGHTA, CDR2 FQGNSA. The chain's CDR3 is CASRWTTSETFEQYF. The CDR3 nucleotides are TGTGCCAGCAGGTGGACTACCTCCGAAACCTTCGAGCAGTACTTC.

This clonotype was seen repeatedly, ten times or more. The junction differs from germline at one of its ends, possibly a read error. This chain connects TRBV11-2 to TRBJ2-5; no clear D gene. The CDR3 consists of 12 residues. Germline CDR1 is SGHAT and CDR2 is FQNNGV. The CDR3 sequence: CASSLDAETQYF. The CDR3 DNA sequence: TGTGCCAGCAGCCTAGACGCGGAGACCCAGTACTTC.

A few counts support this clonotype. The V and J genes are TRBV24-1 and TRBJ1-2; possible D gene TRBD1, 5 bases. Germline CDR1 reads KGHDR; CDR2 reads SFDVKD. With 9 bases removed from V and 4 bases from J, the gap between germline ends came to 11 bases. The length of the CDR3 is 12 residues. The CDR3 loop reads CATQTETYGYTF. The CDR3 DNA reads as TGTGCCACCCAGACAGAGACCTATGGCTACACCTTC.

This clonotype has a count of ten or more. The chain employs TRBV6-1 and TRBJ1-1, with D perhaps matching TRBD1 (6 bases). Germline V gene data show CDR1 as MNHNS and CDR2 as SASEGT. This CDR3 has 17 residues. V was shortened by 7 bases and J by 3 bases, with 24 bases between the two germline ends. The DNA of the CDR3 is TGTGCCAGCACTTTCGGTAGGGAGGGGGGCGCGGACACTGAAGCTTTCTTT. Its translation is CASTFGREGGADTEAFF.

This clonotype has ten or more counts. The chain combines TRBV6-4 with TRBJ2-5; D may be TRBD2 (5 bases). The CDR3 sequence is 20 residues long. Per the germline V gene, CDR1 is MRHNA and CDR2 is SNTAGT. V was shortened by 5 bases and J by 5 bases, with 33 bases between the two germline ends. CDR3: CASSPWRCEGSLSKIETQYF. The CDR3 DNA reads as TGTGCCAGCAGTCCCTGGCGCTGTGAGGGTTCACTATCGAAGATCGAGACCCAGTACTTC.

In this sample, this clonotype turned up many times. The chain joins TRBV2 to TRBJ2-7, with 11 positions matching TRBD2. Germline loops: CDR1 SNHLY, CDR2 FYNNEI. This CDR3 contains 16 residues. V dropped 6 bases and J dropped 9; count of bases not matched to a gene: 16. The CDR3 spells CASRMEASGRPLGQYF. The CDR3 DNA sequence: TGTGCCAGCAGGATGGAGGCTAGCGGGAGGCCCTTGGGGCAGTACTTC. Combining the CDR3 with reference TRBV2 and TRBJ2-7 gives the whole variable domain EPEVTQTPSHQVTQMGQEVILRCVPISNHLYFYWYRQILGQKVEFLVSFYNNEISEKSEIFDDQFSVERPDGSNFTLKIRSTKLEDSAMYFCASRMEASGRPLGQYFGPGTRLTVT.

This clonotype was seen at least ten times. This chain uses TRBV2 with TRBJ1-2; D gene unclear. Germline V CDR1 and CDR2: SNHLY, FYNNEI. The CDR3 runs to 14 residues. V dropped 4 bases and J dropped 8 bases, with 17 bases sitting between them. The CDR3 nucleotides are TGTGCCAGCAGTGGTGCGGCGACTGCACTCGGCTACACCTTC. Translation: CASSGAATALGYTF.

This clonotype was observed many times. The chain links TRBV7-9 to TRBJ1-4; D uncertain. The V end lost 1 base, the J end lost 3 bases, and 9 bases lay between the germline ends. The CDR3 has 15 amino acids. Germline V lookup: CDR1 SEHNR, CDR2 FQNEAQ (reference sequence). The CDR3 sequence: CASSLGRAANEKLFF. CDR3 DNA sequence: TGTGCCAGCAGCTTAGGCCGCGCGGCTAATGAAAAACTGTTTTTT.

The chain couples TRBV11-2 to TRBJ2-2, with 12 bases identical to TRBD2. This CDR3 comprises 19 residues. Per germline, CDR1 SGHAT and CDR2 FQNNGV. V lost 4 bases to trimming and J lost 4 bases; unmatched junction nucleotides: 13. The CDR3 is CASSSDPLAGGRPTGELFF. The CDR3 coding sequence is TGTGCCAGCAGCTCCGACCCTCTAGCGGGAGGGCGTCCCACCGGGGAGCTGTTTTTT.

This clonotype showed up many times. This chain connects TRBV11-2 to TRBJ2-4; no reliable D call. This CDR3 region has 15 residues. Per the germline V gene, CDR1 is SGHAT and CDR2 is FQNNGV. Deletions cut 7 bases from V and 0 bases from J, with 13 bases between. The CDR3 DNA reads TGTGCCAGCACCCCCGCGACGGTAGCCAAAAACATTCAGTACTTC. Translating it yields CASTPATVAKNIQYF. The variable domain in full, completed from reference TRBV11-2 and TRBJ2-4, reads EAGVAQSPRYKIIEKRQSVAFWCNPISGHATLYWYQQILGQGPKLLIQFQNNGVVDDSQLPKDRFSAERLKGVDSTLKIQPAKLEDSAVYLCASTPATVAKNIQYFGAGTRLSVL.

There are a few counts of this clonotype. The V call is TRBV24-1, the J call TRBJ1-2; D is unclear. V was clipped by 5 bases and J by 0 bases, with 9 bases between them. The germline V gene has CDR1 KGHDR and CDR2 SFDVKD. This CDR3 is 14 amino acids long. DNA of the CDR3: TGTGCCACCAGTGTGGCAGGAACTAACTATGGCTACACCTTC. It specifies CATSVAGTNYGYTF.

J is TRBJ2-3 and V is TRBV5-1; TRBD1 is a possible D gene (6 bases). Germline CDR1 and CDR2: SGHRS and YFSETQ. The CDR3 is 13 residues long. V shed 2 bases and J shed 5 bases, with 9 bases lying between them. In DNA form, the CDR3 reads TGCGCCAGCAGCTTCCCAGGGGTAGATACGCAGTATTTT. Its translation: CASSFPGVDTQYF.

The J gene is TRBJ2-2, the V gene TRBV5-1; D gene unclear. This CDR3 has 11 residues. V was shortened by 6 bases and J by 6 bases, with 6 bases between the two germline ends. Germline CDR1 SGHRS, CDR2 YFSETQ. CDR3: CASTDAGELFF. CDR3 coding DNA: TGCGCCAGCACAGACGCCGGGGAGCTGTTTTTT.

This clonotype was recorded many times. The rearrangement links TRBV7-3 to TRBJ2-5, with TRBD1 identical over 7 bases. V shed 5 bases and J 5 bases; nucleotides not matched to a gene: 5. The CDR3 sequence is 13 residues long. CDR1 SGHTA and CDR2 FQGTGA come from the germline V gene. The CDR3 reads CASSTRQGETQYF. The CDR3 bases are TGTGCCAGCAGCACAAGACAGGGTGAGACCCAGTACTTC.

This clonotype has ten or more counts. The chain recombines TRBV4-3 with TRBJ2-3, with D possibly TRBD1 on 6 matching bases. The CDR3 spans 15 residues. Per germline, CDR1 LGHNA and CDR2 YSLEER. The germline V and J ends were trimmed by 0 bases and 1 base, with 8 bases remaining between them. The CDR3 loop reads CASSQDRQGTDTQYF. CDR3 in DNA: TGCGCCAGCAGCCAAGATCGACAGGGCACAGATACGCAGTATTTT.

Notes on this clonotype: Given a much more abundant clone one base away, this may be a read error. V is TRBV7-9 and J is TRBJ1-2; D possibly corresponds to TRBD1 (6 bases). V was trimmed by 3 bases and J by 3 bases, leaving 20 bases between them. Per germline, CDR1 SEHNR and CDR2 FQNEAQ (reference sequence). This CDR3 comprises 17 residues. The CDR3 sequence: CASSFRGAAGRDYGYTF. CDR3 sequence (DNA): TGTGCCAGCAGCTTCCGGGGGGCGGCCGGTCGGGACTATGGCTACACCTTC. Full variable domain (missing parts from reference TRBV7-9 and TRBJ1-2): DTGVSQNPRHKITKRGQNVTFRCDPISEHNRLYWYRQTLGQGPEFLTYFQNEAQLEKSRLLSDRFSAERPKGSFSTLEIQRTEQGDSAMYLCASSFRGAAGRDYGYTFGSGTRLTVV.

This clonotype was found many times. The chain combines TRBV24-1 with TRBJ2-1; D remains ambiguous. The CDR3 is 16 residues long. Trimming took 5 bases from V and 9 from J, leaving 22 bases between them. Germline CDR1 and CDR2: KGHDR and SFDVKD. The CDR3 DNA is TGTGCCACCAGTGTCTGGGCAGACGCCTCCTTCGGTGAGCAGTTCTTC. Residues: CATSVWADASFGEQFF.

This clonotype was observed at least ten times. The gene calls are TRBV5-1 and TRBJ1-1; D is possibly TRBD1 (5 bases). Germline assignment: CDR1 SGHRS and CDR2 YFSETQ. The ends were cut back, 4 bases at V and 4 bases at J, with 14 bases in the middle. The CDR3 covers 14 residues. This chain's CDR3 is CASSPGTLGTEAFF. Here the CDR3 DNA reads TGCGCCAGCAGCCCCGGGACCCTAGGCACTGAAGCTTTCTTT. Filled out from reference TRBV5-1 and TRBJ1-1, the complete variable domain reads KAGVTQTPRYLIKTRGQQVTLSCSPISGHRSVSWYQQTPGQGLQFLFEYFSETQRNKGNFPGRFSGRQFSNSRSEMNVSTLELGDSALYLCASSPGTLGTEAFFGQGTRLTVV.

This clonotype came up many times. The genes are TRBV6-2 or TRBV6-3 and TRBJ2-3, with 7 nucleotides matching TRBD2. After removal of 6 bases from V and 7 bases from J, the junction contained 16 bases not matched to a gene. The CDR3 is 16 residues long. Germline V gives CDR1 MNHEY, CDR2 SVGEGT. The CDR3 sequence is CASSDRAGVFQNTQYF. The CDR3 bases are TGTGCCAGCAGCGACCGTGCGGGGGTCTTTCAAAATACGCAGTATTTT.

CDR3 amino acids: CASSPFLAKNIQYF. CDR3 nucleotides: TGCGCCAGCAGCCCATTCCTAGCCAAAAACATTCAGTACTTC. The V gene is TRBV5-1, the J gene TRBJ2-4, with no clear D. From germline, CDR1 is SGHRS and CDR2 YFSETQ. The CDR3 covers 14 residues. Deletions cut 4 bases from V and 0 bases from J, with 8 bases between.

The chain is built from TRBV10-1 and TRBJ1-6, with no clear D. This CDR3 is built from 13 residues. Germline values: CDR1 WNHNN, CDR2 SYGVQD (reference sequence). Between the trimmed V and J ends, which lost 7 bases and 7 bases, there was a span of 11 bases. CDR3 loop: CASTSGVNSPLHF. The CDR3 DNA reads TGCGCCAGCACCAGCGGGGTGAATTCACCCCTCCACTTT.

This clonotype was counted at least ten times. The J gene is TRBJ1-2, the V gene TRBV5-1, with TRBD1 identical over 9 bases. The V gene end was trimmed by 4 bases and the J gene end by 2 bases; junction bases not matched to a gene: 3. CDR3 length: 14 amino acids. The V gene's germline CDR1 is SGHRS and CDR2 YFSETQ. CDR3 residues: CASSPGTGNYGYTF. Here the CDR3 DNA reads TGCGCCAGCAGCCCCGGGACAGGGAACTATGGCTACACCTTC.

This clonotype was observed a few times. The gene calls are TRBV9 and TRBJ2-7, with D possibly matching TRBD1 (6 bases). V was cut by 3 bases and J by 3 bases, with 19 bases left in between. CDR1 and CDR2 (germline): SGDLS, YYNGEE. The CDR3 consists of 16 residues. For the CDR3, the DNA is TGTGCCAGCAGCGGGGGGCCCCGGGACGGACGCTACGAGCAGTACTTC. This encodes CASSGGPRDGRYEQYF.

In this sample, this clonotype turned up many times. The CDR3 nucleotides read TGCAGTGCCAAAAACAGGGGAACCTACGAGCAGTACTTC. Its translation is CSAKNRGTYEQYF. The V call is TRBV20-1, the J call TRBJ2-7, with 7 bases lining up with TRBD1. This CDR3 is built from 13 residues. Germline loops: CDR1 DFQATT, CDR2 SNEGSKA (reference sequence). V was clipped by 6 bases and J by 2 bases; unmatched bases: 7.

The V call is TRBV11-2, the J call TRBJ2-7, with D maybe TRBD1 (6 bases). CDR3 size: 20 residues. Germline CDR1 reads SGHAT; CDR2 reads FQNNGV. V was cut by 2 bases and J by 4 bases, with 30 bases left in between. Here the CDR3 DNA reads TGTGCCAGCAGCTTACACCAGGACAGAATTATGGCCCAACGATATTACGAGCAGTACTTC. As protein: CASSLHQDRIMAQRYYEQYF.